These T cell receptor beta chains were read from a single sample in a study of blood T cell repertoires in COVID-19. The assay was immunoSEQ multiplex PCR, and TCRdb's table has in-frame clones only and misses some. The sample comprises a few hundred thousand clones, under 90% of which are singletons, and about 9.4% rests with the top ten. The source material was PBMCs or T cells enriched from blood (not recorded which). All receptors derive from a woman between 18 and 29 years old who had recovered from COVID-19. Each CDR3 is given with its conserved first and last residue. The order of the fields is D gene, clone size, V gene, J gene, CDR3 DNA, CDR3 protein. The D gene is left open where the match is weak. Size values are once, few and many counts, or a class for expanded clones, and some rows have none.

d_gene: .; abundance: .; v_gene: TRBV6-4; j_gene: TRBJ2-1; CDR3nt: TGTGCCAGCAGTGTCCTTGCCGGGAGCCAAAATGAGCAGTTCTTC; CDR3aa: CASSVLAGSQNEQFF
d_gene: .; abundance: .; v_gene: TRBV10-3; j_gene: TRBJ2-7; CDR3nt: TGTGCCATCAGTGAGTCGCGGTTGGACAGCGGCGGTCGGGAGCAGTACTTC; CDR3aa: CAISESRLDSGGREQYF
d_gene: TRBD1; abundance: .; v_gene: TRBV25-1; j_gene: TRBJ1-6; CDR3nt: TGTGCCAGCAGTGCTGGCACAGGGGCGGACTCACCCCTCCACTTT; CDR3aa: CASSAGTGADSPLHF
d_gene: .; abundance: .; v_gene: TRBV4-1; j_gene: TRBJ1-2; CDR3nt: TGCGCCAGCAGCCAAACACAGGGCATTCGGGGCTACACCTTC; CDR3aa: CASSQTQGIRGYTF
d_gene: .; abundance: once; v_gene: TRBV6-5; j_gene: TRBJ2-3; CDR3nt: TGTGCCAGCACCAGAGGAGATACGCAGTATTTT; CDR3aa: CASTRGDTQYF
d_gene: .; abundance: .; v_gene: TRBV27; j_gene: TRBJ1-2; CDR3nt: TGTGCCAGCCGGAGAGCAGCTAACTATGGCTACACCTTC; CDR3aa: CASRRAANYGYTF
d_gene: .; abundance: .; v_gene: TRBV2; j_gene: TRBJ2-5; CDR3nt: TGTGCCACAGAACAAGAACCTCCGGAGACCCAGTACTTC; CDR3aa: CATEQEPPETQYF
d_gene: TRBD2; abundance: .; v_gene: TRBV10-1; j_gene: TRBJ2-3; CDR3nt: TGCGCCAGCAGTCCGGGACTAGCGGACACAGATACGCAGTATTTT; CDR3aa: CASSPGLADTDTQYF
d_gene: .; abundance: once; v_gene: TRBV3-1/TRBV3-2; j_gene: TRBJ2-2; CDR3nt: TGTGCCAGCAGCCGCGGACAGACCGGGGAGCTGTTTTTT; CDR3aa: CASSRGQTGELFF
d_gene: TRBD1; abundance: .; v_gene: TRBV2; j_gene: TRBJ1-5; CDR3nt: TGTGCCAGCAGTACAGGGGGCAATCAGCCCCAGCATTTT; CDR3aa: CASSTGGNQPQHF
d_gene: TRBD1; abundance: .; v_gene: TRBV5-1; j_gene: TRBJ2-7; CDR3nt: TGCGCCAGCAGCTCGACAGGGGAATGGGGAATCAAGGACAACGAGCAGTACTTC; CDR3aa: CASSSTGEWGIKDNEQYF
d_gene: .; abundance: many; v_gene: TRBV3-1/TRBV3-2; j_gene: TRBJ2-7; CDR3nt: TGTGCCAGCAGCCAAGAGTCGGACAGTTCCTCCTACGAGCAGTACTTC; CDR3aa: CASSQESDSSSYEQYF
d_gene: .; abundance: .; v_gene: TRBV5-4; j_gene: TRBJ2-1; CDR3nt: TGTGCCAGCAGCTTGGGCAGGGCAGATGAGCAGTTCTTC; CDR3aa: CASSLGRADEQFF
d_gene: .; abundance: once; v_gene: TRBV7-9; j_gene: TRBJ1-2; CDR3nt: TGTGCCAGCAGCTTAGCCCCGACTGGTAGTAGAGGTAACTATGGCTACACCTTC; CDR3aa: CASSLAPTGSRGNYGYTF
d_gene: .; abundance: .; v_gene: TRBV19; j_gene: TRBJ2-1; CDR3nt: TGTGCCAGTAGCCCTACCCTCTACAGCTCTCCCTACAATGAGCAGTTCTTC; CDR3aa: CASSPTLYSSPYNEQFF
d_gene: .; abundance: .; v_gene: TRBV7-2; j_gene: TRBJ1-5; CDR3nt: TGTGCCAGCAGCCCCCCGGGACAGCCCCAGCATTTT; CDR3aa: CASSPPGQPQHF
d_gene: TRBD1; abundance: .; v_gene: TRBV9; j_gene: TRBJ1-1; CDR3nt: TGTGCCAGCAGCGTAGGAAGGGGGCTCACGATGAACACTGAAGCTTTCTTT; CDR3aa: CASSVGRGLTMNTEAFF
d_gene: .; abundance: .; v_gene: TRBV10-2; j_gene: TRBJ1-2; CDR3nt: TGCGCCAGCAGTGCCCAGCGATACTATGGCTACACCTTC; CDR3aa: CASSAQRYYGYTF
d_gene: .; abundance: .; v_gene: TRBV11-2; j_gene: TRBJ1-1; CDR3nt: TGTGCCAGCAGGCTGGCCCATGGTACCGAAGCTTTCTTT; CDR3aa: CASRLAHGTEAFF
d_gene: TRBD2; abundance: few; v_gene: TRBV10-3; j_gene: TRBJ2-1; CDR3nt: TGTGCCTCTTCGACACGGGGGGAGAGGAATGAGCAGTTCTTC; CDR3aa: CASSTRGERNEQFF
d_gene: .; abundance: .; v_gene: TRBV18; j_gene: TRBJ2-6; CDR3nt: TGTGCCAGCTCACAACAGGGCGCTGGGGCCAACGTCCTGACTTTC; CDR3aa: CASSQQGAGANVLTF
d_gene: .; abundance: once; v_gene: TRBV6-5; j_gene: TRBJ1-1; CDR3nt: TGTGCCAGCAGTTCCGTACAAGCGACGCTCACTGAAGCTTTCTTT; CDR3aa: CASSSVQATLTEAFF
d_gene: TRBD1; abundance: .; v_gene: TRBV30; j_gene: TRBJ1-1; CDR3nt: TGTGCCTGGAGTGTACAGGGGGTGCATTTCAGCGCTGAAGCTTTCTTT; CDR3aa: CAWSVQGVHFSAEAFF
d_gene: .; abundance: .; v_gene: TRBV5-6; j_gene: TRBJ2-7; CDR3nt: TGTGCCAGCAGCCATAGCTACGAGCAGTACTTC; CDR3aa: CASSHSYEQYF
d_gene: .; abundance: .; v_gene: TRBV29-1; j_gene: TRBJ2-2; CDR3nt: TGCAGCGCCGGCCGGAACACCGGGGAGCTGTTTTTT; CDR3aa: CSAGRNTGELFF
d_gene: TRBD1; abundance: .; v_gene: TRBV6-5; j_gene: TRBJ2-5; CDR3nt: TGTGCCAGCAGCCTTAGGGACAGCCAAGAGACCCAGTACTTC; CDR3aa: CASSLRDSQETQYF
d_gene: TRBD2; abundance: .; v_gene: TRBV30; j_gene: TRBJ2-7; CDR3nt: TGTGCCTGGAGTCCTATGCGGGGGGGTCCCTACGAGCAGTACTTC; CDR3aa: CAWSPMRGGPYEQYF
d_gene: .; abundance: .; v_gene: TRBV5-1; j_gene: TRBJ1-3; CDR3nt: TGCGCCAGCAGCTTAGCCCCGTTGGGCGGGAACTCTGGAAACACCATATATTTT; CDR3aa: CASSLAPLGGNSGNTIYF
d_gene: .; abundance: .; v_gene: TRBV5-1; j_gene: TRBJ1-6; CDR3nt: TGCGCCAGCAGCTTGGCCGGACAGTACTATAATTCACCCCTCCACTTT; CDR3aa: CASSLAGQYYNSPLHF
d_gene: .; abundance: few; v_gene: TRBV5-8; j_gene: TRBJ2-7; CDR3nt: TGTGCCAGCAGCTTGGGATTAGGGGGTTCCTACGAGCAGTACTTC; CDR3aa: CASSLGLGGSYEQYF
d_gene: TRBD2; abundance: .; v_gene: TRBV28; j_gene: TRBJ2-7; CDR3nt: TGTGCCAGCAGTTCCCTAGCGGGCTCAGATCTCTACGAGCAGTACTTC; CDR3aa: CASSSLAGSDLYEQYF
d_gene: TRBD1; abundance: once; v_gene: TRBV7-2; j_gene: TRBJ1-5; CDR3nt: TGTGCCAGCAGCCTCGAGGGCAGGGGGAATCAGCCCCAGCATTTT; CDR3aa: CASSLEGRGNQPQHF
d_gene: TRBD2; abundance: .; v_gene: TRBV10-2; j_gene: TRBJ2-3; CDR3nt: TGCGCCAGCTACCCAATCGGACTCATCCGGACTAGCGGGAGTTTAGATACGCAGTATTTT; CDR3aa: CASYPIGLIRTSGSLDTQYF
d_gene: TRBD2; abundance: .; v_gene: TRBV28; j_gene: TRBJ2-1; CDR3nt: TGTGCCAGCAGTACCCTGGGACTAGCGGGAGCAAATGAGCAGTTCTTC; CDR3aa: CASSTLGLAGANEQFF
d_gene: .; abundance: .; v_gene: TRBV18; j_gene: TRBJ2-3; CDR3nt: TGTGCCAGCTCCGAACTACAGGGTAGCACAGATACGCAGTATTTT; CDR3aa: CASSELQGSTDTQYF
d_gene: .; abundance: .; v_gene: TRBV6-5; j_gene: TRBJ1-1; CDR3nt: TGTGCCAGCCTCCTAGGCCCTGAAGCTTTCTTT; CDR3aa: CASLLGPEAFF
d_gene: TRBD1; abundance: .; v_gene: TRBV2; j_gene: TRBJ1-6; CDR3nt: TGTGCCAGCAGGACGGACAGGGCCAATAATTCACCCCTCCACTTT; CDR3aa: CASRTDRANNSPLHF
d_gene: .; abundance: .; v_gene: TRBV19; j_gene: TRBJ1-1; CDR3nt: TGTGCCAGTAGTAATGCGCCAGGCACTGAAGCTTTCTTT; CDR3aa: CASSNAPGTEAFF
d_gene: .; abundance: .; v_gene: TRBV29-1; j_gene: TRBJ1-5; CDR3nt: TGCAGCGTTCGGGGCGGGGGCAATCAGCCCCAGCATTTT; CDR3aa: CSVRGGGNQPQHF
d_gene: .; abundance: .; v_gene: TRBV24-1; j_gene: TRBJ2-1; CDR3nt: TGTGCCACCAGTGCCATTGCGGACTTTCACAATGAGCAGTTCTTC; CDR3aa: CATSAIADFHNEQFF
d_gene: TRBD1; abundance: .; v_gene: TRBV3-1/TRBV3-2; j_gene: TRBJ1-1; CDR3nt: TGTGCCAGCAGCCAAGTAACCGCCACTCCGACAGGGGGCACTGAAGCTTTCTTT; CDR3aa: CASSQVTATPTGGTEAFF
d_gene: TRBD1; abundance: .; v_gene: TRBV30; j_gene: TRBJ1-4; CDR3nt: TGTGCCTGGAAGGGGGCGATCCGGGAAAAACTGTTTTTT; CDR3aa: CAWKGAIREKLFF
d_gene: .; abundance: once; v_gene: TRBV19; j_gene: TRBJ2-2; CDR3nt: TGTGCCAGTAGTTCACAAAACACCGGGGAGCTGTTTTTT; CDR3aa: CASSSQNTGELFF
d_gene: .; abundance: once; v_gene: TRBV28; j_gene: TRBJ1-2; CDR3nt: TGTGCCAGCAGTTTGTTGGATGGAGGTGGCTACACCTTC; CDR3aa: CASSLLDGGGYTF
d_gene: .; abundance: .; v_gene: TRBV5-1; j_gene: TRBJ1-1; CDR3nt: TGCGCCAGAACTGGGGCAACCTTGAACACTGAAGCTTTCTTT; CDR3aa: CARTGATLNTEAFF
d_gene: .; abundance: .; v_gene: TRBV27; j_gene: TRBJ2-1; CDR3nt: TGTGCCAGCATGGGTGAGACTAGCGTCTTCAGGGGGGATGAGCAGTTCTTC; CDR3aa: CASMGETSVFRGDEQFF
d_gene: .; abundance: .; v_gene: TRBV11-1; j_gene: TRBJ1-1; CDR3nt: TGTGCCAGCAGCCCACACCTAGGGAACACTGAAGCTTTCTTT; CDR3aa: CASSPHLGNTEAFF
d_gene: TRBD1; abundance: .; v_gene: TRBV6-5; j_gene: TRBJ1-2; CDR3nt: TGTGCCAGCACTTCGGACAGGCGCTATGGCTACACCTTC; CDR3aa: CASTSDRRYGYTF
d_gene: .; abundance: .; v_gene: TRBV6-5; j_gene: TRBJ1-6; CDR3nt: TGTGCCAGCAGTTACGACCTAGGGACAAGGAATTCACCCCTCCACTTT; CDR3aa: CASSYDLGTRNSPLHF
d_gene: .; abundance: .; v_gene: TRBV27; j_gene: TRBJ1-5; CDR3nt: TGTGCCAGCCGCTTCCTGGGGCAGGAGCCCCAGCATTTT; CDR3aa: CASRFLGQEPQHF
d_gene: .; abundance: .; v_gene: TRBV24-1; j_gene: TRBJ1-2; CDR3nt: TGTGCCACCAGTGATTTATCAGGGAACGGCTACACCTTC; CDR3aa: CATSDLSGNGYTF
d_gene: TRBD1; abundance: .; v_gene: TRBV11-1; j_gene: TRBJ2-2; CDR3nt: TGTGCCAGCAGCTTAGTCTACAGGGGGACCGGGGAGCTGTTTTTT; CDR3aa: CASSLVYRGTGELFF
d_gene: .; abundance: .; v_gene: TRBV30; j_gene: TRBJ2-3; CDR3nt: TGTGCCTGGAGGCGGGGGCTGACAGATACGCAGTATTTT; CDR3aa: CAWRRGLTDTQYF
d_gene: TRBD1; abundance: .; v_gene: TRBV11-3; j_gene: TRBJ1-1; CDR3nt: TGTGCCAGCAGCTCGGGACAGAGCACTGAAGCTTTCTTT; CDR3aa: CASSSGQSTEAFF
d_gene: .; abundance: .; v_gene: TRBV19; j_gene: TRBJ2-2; CDR3nt: TGTGCCAGTAGTATGGAGCAAGGCGGCGCGAACACCGGGGAGCTGTTTTTT; CDR3aa: CASSMEQGGANTGELFF
d_gene: TRBD1; abundance: .; v_gene: TRBV28; j_gene: TRBJ1-2; CDR3nt: TGTGCCAGCAGAACCGTCGGGGACAGGGCCTATGGCTACACCTTC; CDR3aa: CASRTVGDRAYGYTF
d_gene: TRBD1; abundance: .; v_gene: TRBV24-1; j_gene: TRBJ2-3; CDR3nt: TGTGCCACCAGTGCCGGCCCGGGACAGGGGGCCTTAGATACGCAGTATTTT; CDR3aa: CATSAGPGQGALDTQYF